Below, one TCR beta chain is given with its context. The sample comes from a study of OX40 agonist ivuxolimab in advanced cancers. The CDR3 is 15 amino acids. The germline V gene has CDR1 SGHKS and CDR2 YYEKEE (reference sequence). The V end was cut by 0 bases, the J end by 2 bases, with 12 bases between. TCRdb's copy holds only in-frame clones and misses some; the assay was immunoSEQ multiplex PCR. Here the sample spans roughly 58,000 clones, about 94% being singletons. The chain employs TRBV5-5 and TRBJ2-7, with D perhaps assigned TRBD1 or TRBD2 (5 bases each). The receptor was derived from an adult with an advanced solid tumor such as melanoma, head and neck, liver or kidney cancer. Sequencing was performed on CD4+ or CD8+ T cells sorted from blood, taken in a trial of the OX40 agonist ivuxolimab. The CDR3 DNA reads as TGTGCCAGCAGCTTGGAACTAGGGGTCGCCTACGAGCAGTACTTC. Protein product: CASSLELGVAYEQYF.